Below, one T cell receptor (beta chain) is given with its context. This specimen belongs to a study of T cell changes during pregnancy in multiple sclerosis. This table comes from immunoSEQ multiplex PCR, and its TCRdb copy is limited to in-frame clones, with some not included. The profile shows 60,000 to 70,000 clones, approximately 93% of them singletons. The source material was peripheral blood, sampled in the second trimester of pregnancy. The receptor was derived from a female donor with multiple sclerosis, enrolled in a pregnancy study.

The CDR3 is CAGKTGSSYEQYF. The CDR3 DNA is TGTGCCGGAAAAACAGGGAGCTCCTACGAGCAGTACTTC. The rearrangement links TRBV6-1 to TRBJ2-7, with D perhaps TRBD1 (6 bases). The V gene lost 11 bases and the J gene lost 0 bases, with 14 bases spanning the gap. CDR1 and CDR2 (germline): MNHNS, SASEGT. The length of the CDR3 is 13 residues.